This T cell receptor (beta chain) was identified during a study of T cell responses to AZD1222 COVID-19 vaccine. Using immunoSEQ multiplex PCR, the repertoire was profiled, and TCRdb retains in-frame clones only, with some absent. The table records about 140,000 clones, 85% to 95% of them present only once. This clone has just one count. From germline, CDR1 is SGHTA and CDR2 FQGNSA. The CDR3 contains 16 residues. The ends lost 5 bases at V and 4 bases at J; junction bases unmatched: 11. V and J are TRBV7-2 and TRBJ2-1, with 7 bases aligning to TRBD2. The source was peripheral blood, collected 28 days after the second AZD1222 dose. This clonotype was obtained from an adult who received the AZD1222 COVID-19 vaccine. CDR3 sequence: CASSHAGTISYNEQFF. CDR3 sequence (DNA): TGTGCCAGCAGCCACGCCGGGACTATAAGTTACAATGAGCAGTTCTTC. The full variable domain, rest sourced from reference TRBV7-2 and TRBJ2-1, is GAGVSQSPSNKVTEKGKDVELRCDPISGHTALYWYRQSLGQGLEFLIYFQGNSAPDKSGLPSDRFSAERTGGSVSTLTIQRTQQEDSAVYLCASSHAGTISYNEQFFGPGTRLTVL.